These 20 T cell receptor beta chains originate from one sample sequenced in a study of blood T cells in healthy people across ages. Next came a second PCR, run for about 6 to 12 cycles, which used a sample-barcoded 5' primer along with a J-beta primer mix. TCRdb reprocessed the 5' RACE reads with MiXCR, giving one entry per CDR3 protein. This sample has just under 550,000 distinct CDR3 sequences, with 24% found just once. The data also belong to a second study, concerning T cells of mothers and their children.

The sequenced sample consisted of blood. The receptors here all came from a boy aged 5-17 years in good health.

The V gene is TRBV7-9, the J gene TRBJ2-2; TRBD2 matches 13 bases. This CDR3 is built from 15 residues. CDR1 is SEHNR and CDR2 is FQNEAQ in the germline V gene (reference sequence). J gave up 5 bases and V 5 bases, and 2 bases lay outside the gene matches. The CDR3 reads CASSVLAGGTGELFF. CDR3 DNA: TGTGCCAGCAGCGTACTAGCGGGAGGGACCGGGGAGCTGTTTTTT.

The gene calls are TRBV12-3 or TRBV12-4 and TRBJ2-3; 7 bases agree with TRBD2. Trimming removed 4 bases from V and 5 bases from J; junction bases left unmatched: 12. This CDR3 region has 16 residues. CDR3 protein: CASSWFGGSLKDTQYF. The CDR3, as DNA: TGTGCCAGCAGTTGGTTTGGCGGGAGCTTGAAAGATACGCAGTATTTT.

The chain joins TRBV7-9 to TRBJ2-3, with D possibly TRBD1 on 5 matching bases. The CDR3 contains 16 residues. The germline gives CDR1 SEHNR, CDR2 FQNEAQ (reference sequence). V was pared by 2 bases and J by 4 bases, with 16 bases between. In DNA form, the CDR3 reads TGTGCCAGCAGCTTACAGTCGGCAGGGTTGGCAGATACGCAGTATTTT. It is translated as CASSLQSAGLADTQYF. Complete variable domain (other parts from reference TRBV7-9 and TRBJ2-3): DTGVSQNPRHKITKRGQNVTFRCDPISEHNRLYWYRQTLGQGPEFLTYFQNEAQLEKSRLLSDRFSAERPKGSFSTLEIQRTEQGDSAMYLCASSLQSAGLADTQYFGPGTRLTVL.

This clonotype was counted a few times. The chain uses TRBV4-3 and TRBJ2-1; 11 nucleotides line up with TRBD2. Germline V gene data show CDR1 as LGHNA and CDR2 as YSLEER. Losses at the gene ends were 2 bases for V and 7 bases for J; bases not matched to a gene: 7. The CDR3 totals 16 residues. CDR3 nucleotides: TGCGCCAGCAGCCAACGACTAGCGGGGCCCAGAAATGAGCAGTTCTTC. This gives the protein CASSQRLAGPRNEQFF.

This clonotype has at least ten counts. The genes are TRBV25-1 and TRBJ2-5; no clear D. V dropped 3 bases and J dropped 5 bases, with 7 bases sitting between them. The CDR3 spans 12 residues. Germline V gene sequence: CDR1 MGHDK, CDR2 SYGVNS. Here the CDR3 DNA reads TGTGCCAGCAGTGAGGGTTGGGAGACCCAGTACTTC. Translation: CASSEGWETQYF.

In its sample, this clonotype was seen a few times. This rearrangement joins TRBV6-1 to TRBJ2-5, with 8 bases fitting TRBD1. Trimming took 5 bases from V and 5 from J; bases not matched to a gene: 13. The CDR3 covers 16 residues. Germline CDR1 and CDR2: MNHNS and SASEGT. The CDR3 sequence: CASSQNRGVSSETQYF. CDR3 sequence (DNA): TGTGCCAGCAGTCAAAACAGGGGGGTGAGCTCGGAGACCCAGTACTTC.

This clonotype has just a few counts. The chain uses TRBV7-2 and TRBJ1-1, with D hard to call. V lost 5 bases, J lost 2 bases, and 12 bases lay in between. Germline assignment: CDR1 SGHTA and CDR2 FQGNSA. This CDR3 has 14 amino acids. The chain's CDR3 is CASSKDFNNTEAFF. CDR3 nucleotide sequence: TGTGCCAGCAGCAAGGATTTCAACAACACTGAAGCTTTCTTT.

This rearrangement joins TRBV12-3 or TRBV12-4 to TRBJ2-5; a weak D match, TRBD1 (5 bases). This CDR3 is built from 15 residues. Trimming removed 3 bases from V and 4 bases from J, with 15 bases in between. CDR3 sequence (DNA): TGTGCCAGCAGTTTTGGCAGGGCCCCCCCAGAGACCCAGTACTTC. Amino acids: CASSFGRAPPETQYF.

This clonotype was seen at least ten times. CDR3 residues: CASSFGYQETQYF. CDR3 nucleotides: TGTGCCAGCAGTTTCGGCTACCAAGAGACCCAGTACTTC. V and J are TRBV12-3 or TRBV12-4 and TRBJ2-5, with D unresolved. V shed 3 bases and J shed 0 bases, with 5 bases lying between them. The CDR3 has 13 residues.

The sample holds a few counts of this clonotype. This rearrangement joins TRBV4-1 to TRBJ2-5, with 7 nucleotides matching TRBD2. The CDR3 totals 13 residues. V dropped 0 bases and J dropped 11; count of bases not matched to a gene: 6. In germline, CDR1 is MGHRA, CDR2 YSYEKL. The chain's CDR3 is CASSQESSGTQYF. In nucleotides, the CDR3 is TGCGCCAGCAGCCAAGAGTCTAGCGGAACACAGTACTTC.

This chain links TRBV7-9 with TRBJ2-3; D not resolved. The germline V and J ends were trimmed by 5 bases and 0 bases, with 18 bases remaining between them. The CDR3 loop spans 17 amino acids. Germline V gene data show CDR1 as SEHNR and CDR2 as FQNEAQ (reference sequence). Written as DNA, the CDR3 is TGTGCCAGCAGCCGACCCGTAGTTCAGTCGAGCACAGATACGCAGTATTTT. It encodes CASSRPVVQSSTDTQYF. Full variable domain (remainder filled in from reference TRBV7-9 and TRBJ2-3): DTGVSQNPRHKITKRGQNVTFRCDPISEHNRLYWYRQTLGQGPEFLTYFQNEAQLEKSRLLSDRFSAERPKGSFSTLEIQRTEQGDSAMYLCASSRPVVQSSTDTQYFGPGTRLTVL.

CDR3 nucleotide sequence: TGTGCCAGCAGCAACACAGGGGACGCGAACACTGAAGCTTTCTTT. The encoded protein is CASSNTGDANTEAFF. This chain joins TRBV7-3 and TRBJ1-1; 7 bases are shared with TRBD1. V was pared by 5 bases and J by 1 base, with 7 bases of the junction left unmatched. Germline-derived CDR1 and CDR2 are SGHTA and FQGTGA. This CDR3 region has 15 residues.

The V and J genes are TRBV11-2 and TRBJ1-4, with 9 bases fitting TRBD1. Trimming removed 1 base from V and 10 bases from J; junction bases left unmatched: 1. This CDR3 comprises 13 residues. Germline V gives CDR1 SGHAT, CDR2 FQNNGV. The CDR3 spells CASSLGGQGKLFF. Here the CDR3 DNA reads TGTGCCAGCAGCTTAGGGGGACAGGGAAAACTGTTTTTT.

This clonotype has a handful of counts. V gene TRBV7-9 combines with J gene TRBJ2-3, with D possibly being TRBD2 (5 bases). V lost 3 bases, J lost 0 bases, and 10 bases lay in between. This CDR3 comprises 15 residues. The germline V gene has CDR1 SEHNR and CDR2 FQNEAQ (reference sequence). The CDR3 DNA sequence: TGTGCCAGCAGCTTTCGGGATTGGAGCACAGATACGCAGTATTTT. The encoded protein is CASSFRDWSTDTQYF. Supplemented by reference TRBV7-9 and TRBJ2-3, the full variable domain reads DTGVSQNPRHKITKRGQNVTFRCDPISEHNRLYWYRQTLGQGPEFLTYFQNEAQLEKSRLLSDRFSAERPKGSFSTLEIQRTEQGDSAMYLCASSFRDWSTDTQYFGPGTRLTVL.

The chain recombines TRBV4-3 with TRBJ2-7; no definite D call. Trimming removed 0 bases from V and 3 bases from J, with 9 bases in between. This CDR3 region has 14 residues. The germline V gene encodes CDR1 LGHNA and CDR2 YSLEER. CDR3: CASSQDTRVYEQYF. CDR3 DNA sequence: TGCGCCAGCAGCCAAGATACGAGAGTCTACGAGCAGTACTTC.

As regards this clonotype: A read error may produce the germline difference seen at one junction end. The rearrangement links TRBV6-2 or TRBV6-3 to TRBJ2-2, with D maybe TRBD2 (5 bases). Looked up from germline, CDR1 is MNHEY and CDR2 is SVGEGT. CDR3 size: 18 residues. This chain's CDR3 is CTSSYTPLAAERTGELFF. The CDR3 nucleotides are TGTACCAGCAGTTACACCCCGCTAGCAGCTGAACGCACCGGGGAGCTGTTTTTT.

The V call is TRBV7-6, the J call TRBJ1-1; 7 bases line up with TRBD1. Germline CDR1 SGHVS, CDR2 FNYEAQ. This CDR3 spans 16 amino acids. V shed 0 bases, J shed 3 bases, and the junction held 7 bases outside the gene matches. The CDR3 loop reads CASSLAHRGTDTEAFF. For the CDR3, the DNA is TGTGCCAGCAGCTTAGCACACAGGGGCACGGACACTGAAGCTTTCTTT.

The gene calls are TRBV7-9 and TRBJ2-7; no firm D call. Trimming cost V 2 bases and J 2 bases, with 13 bases left between them. This CDR3 comprises 15 residues. Germline values: CDR1 SEHNR, CDR2 FQNEAQ (reference sequence). The DNA of the CDR3 is TGTGCCAGCAGCTTACAACCCGCACAAACCTACGAGCAGTACTTC. It is translated as CASSLQPAQTYEQYF.

Only a few counts were recorded for this clonotype. The J gene is TRBJ2-4, the V gene TRBV28; D gene unclear. Trimming removed 2 bases at V and 8 bases at J, with 10 bases between. The CDR3 extends over 13 amino acids. Germline V CDR1 and CDR2: MDHEN, SYDVKM. Here the CDR3 reads CASSLGFADIQYF. The CDR3 region has the DNA TGTGCCAGCAGTTTAGGATTCGCGGACATTCAGTACTTC.

This clonotype was detected a few times. This CDR3 reads CASSGYNEKLFF. CDR3 nucleotides: TGTGCCAGCAGTGGATACAATGAAAAACTGTTTTTT. V is TRBV12-3 or TRBV12-4 and J is TRBJ1-4; D ambiguous. V was pared by 5 bases and J by 5 bases, with 6 bases between. The CDR3 spans 12 residues.